Following are 10 T cell receptor beta chains from one sample sequenced in a study of OX40 agonist ivuxolimab in advanced cancers. Method: immunoSEQ multiplex PCR; TCRdb's copy keeps in-frame clones and lacks some. The sample holds 60,000 to 65,000 clones, 65% to 85% seen once. Sequences were derived from CD4+ or CD8+ T cells sorted from blood, sampled in a trial of the OX40 agonist ivuxolimab. These receptor sequences come from an adult with an advanced solid tumor such as melanoma, head and neck, liver or kidney cancer.

J is TRBJ1-2 and V is TRBV7-2; possibly TRBD1 for D (5 bases). Germline V gives CDR1 SGHTA, CDR2 FQGNSA. This CDR3 has 13 residues. With 2 bases removed from V and 8 bases from J, the gap between germline ends came to 12 bases. CDR3 sequence: CASSLRQGGGYTF. Here the CDR3 DNA reads TGTGCCAGCAGCTTACGGCAGGGAGGCGGCTACACCTTC.

V is TRBV11-2 and J is TRBJ2-1; possibly TRBD1 for D (5 bases). The germline V and J ends were trimmed by 2 bases and 4 bases, with 6 bases remaining between them. Germline lookup yields CDR1 SGHAT and CDR2 FQNNGV. The CDR3 has 13 residues. For the CDR3, the DNA is TGTGCCAGCAGCTTAAGGGGTTACAATGAGCAGTTCTTC. This sequence encodes CASSLRGYNEQFF.

The chain uses TRBV4-3 and TRBJ2-5, with 11 bases matching TRBD2. V gave up 1 base and J gave up 4 bases; unmatched junction bases: 5. CDR3 length: 16 amino acids. The germline CDR1 and CDR2 sequences are LGHNA and YSLEER. The CDR3 is CASSQAGLAVGETQYF. CDR3 sequence (DNA): TGCGCCAGCAGCCAAGCGGGACTAGCGGTGGGAGAGACCCAGTACTTC.

This chain uses TRBV5-4 with TRBJ1-2, with D unresolved. CDR1 and CDR2 from the germline V gene are SGHNT and YYREEE (reference sequence). V gave up 4 bases and J gave up 6 bases, with 19 bases separating them. This CDR3 is built from 15 residues. In DNA form, the CDR3 reads TGTGCCAGCAGCCTCCGGGGTTCCCTCTGGGATGGCTACACCTTC. Its protein is CASSLRGSLWDGYTF.

In this sample, this clone turned up a few times. The CDR3 DNA reads TGTGCCAGCCGGGACAGGGGGACCGGGGAGCTGTTTTTT. Translation gives CASRDRGTGELFF. The chain has TRBV2 and TRBJ2-2; 11 nucleotides match TRBD1. This CDR3 comprises 13 residues. The germline V gene has CDR1 SNHLY and CDR2 FYNNEI. The V and J ends lost 8 bases and 5 bases, in that order; junction bases with no gene match: 1.

The chain employs TRBV11-1 and TRBJ2-7, with 12 bases that match TRBD2. The CDR3 has 15 residues. J gave up 3 bases and V 6 bases, and 6 bases lay outside the gene matches. CDR1 SGHAT and CDR2 FQDESV come from the germline V gene (reference sequence). In DNA, the CDR3 is TGTGCCAGCAGGCGACTAGCGGGAGAGAACTACGAGCAGTACTTC. Translating gives CASRRLAGENYEQYF.

This chain joins TRBV2 and TRBJ2-1, with a weak D call TRBD2 (6 bases). CDR1 SNHLY and CDR2 FYNNEI come from the germline V gene. Trimming took off 5 bases at V and 9 bases at J, with 14 bases between the two ends. The CDR3 consists of 13 residues. The CDR3 region has the DNA TGTGCCAGCAGTAATTATAGGGAGGTTGAGCAGTTCTTC. It yields the protein CASSNYREVEQFF.

The rearrangement links TRBV5-1 to TRBJ2-1; TRBD1 matches at 7 bases. V was pared by 0 bases and J by 0 bases, with 6 bases of the junction left unmatched. The CDR3 extends over 17 amino acids. The V gene's germline CDR1 is SGHRS and CDR2 YFSETQ. The CDR3 here is CASSLASGGRSYNEQFF. The DNA of the CDR3 is TGCGCCAGCAGCTTGGCGTCAGGGGGTCGCTCCTACAATGAGCAGTTCTTC. Filled out from reference TRBV5-1 and TRBJ2-1, the complete variable domain reads KAGVTQTPRYLIKTRGQQVTLSCSPISGHRSVSWYQQTPGQGLQFLFEYFSETQRNKGNFPGRFSGRQFSNSRSEMNVSTLELGDSALYLCASSLASGGRSYNEQFFGPGTRLTVL.

The DNA of the CDR3 is TGTGCCAGCAGCCGACAGCTGAACACTGAAGCTTTCTTT. Residues: CASSRQLNTEAFF. The genes are TRBV9 and TRBJ1-1; TRBD1 is a possible D gene (5 bases). The V and J ends lost 4 bases and 0 bases respectively, with 7 bases between them. The CDR3 is 13 amino acids. The germline gives CDR1 SGDLS, CDR2 YYNGEE. The full variable domain, its missing parts supplied by reference TRBV9 and TRBJ1-1, is DSGVTQTPKHLITATGQRVTLRCSPRSGDLSVYWYQQSLDQGLQFLIQYYNGEERAKGNILERFSAQQFPDLHSELNLSSLELGDSALYFCASSRQLNTEAFFGQGTRLTVV.

V gene TRBV7-3 combines with J gene TRBJ2-1, with D possibly matching TRBD1 (9 bases). Trimming cost V 7 bases and J 2 bases, with 18 bases left between them. In germline, CDR1 is SGHTA, CDR2 FQGTGA. This CDR3 has 16 amino acids. CDR3 in DNA: TGTGCCAGCACCACGGGAGGGACAGGGACCTACAATGAGCAGTTCTTC. Its translation is CASTTGGTGTYNEQFF.